This T cell receptor (beta chain) was documented in a study of metastatic and nonmetastatic thyroid tumors. Study-wide background: Malignant and benign thyroid patients had repertoires compared in peripheral blood and tumor or nodule tissue.

Ahead of thyroid surgery, no patient had received treatment of any kind. Details on this clone: Its antigen remains unidentified.

In the original workflow: The study built a papillary thyroid cancer distant-metastasis classifier from CDR3 differences across clinicopathological groups. TCRdb reassembled clones from the PCR reads with MiXCR. The V and J calls follow TCRdb's processing rather than the paper's. The table records roughly 30,000 clones, around 20% of them present only once. Overall study results and limits: According to reports, the diversity of TCR beta was significantly higher in malignant thyroid tumors than in benign nodules, and this held in both blood and tumor samples.

There are 17 residues in the CDR3. From germline, CDR1 is SGHTA and CDR2 FQGTGA. J lost 2 bases, V lost 4 bases, and 7 bases had no gene match. The clonotype was recovered from a female donor with papillary thyroid cancer or a benign thyroid nodule (not recorded which). Some clones in this sample may be carry-over from other donors' samples. Material for sequencing was blood. This chain joins TRBV7-3 and TRBJ2-1, with 11 bases aligning to TRBD2. The CDR3 nucleotides are TGTGCCAGCAGCTCCCTCTCGACTAGCGGGACCTACAATGAGCAGTTCTTC. This translates into CASSSLSTSGTYNEQFF.